These 2 T cell receptor beta chains were all obtained from the same sample, sequenced in a study of T cell changes during pregnancy in multiple sclerosis. The protocol was immunoSEQ multiplex PCR, while the TCRdb copy is restricted to in-frame clones and leaves out a portion. The sample holds about 40,000 clones; approximately 92% are singletons and the top ten take about an eighth. Specimen: CD8+ T cells from peripheral blood mononuclear cells, collected in the first trimester of pregnancy. The receptor set was obtained from a female donor with multiple sclerosis, enrolled in a pregnancy study.

The chain recombines TRBV6-6 with TRBJ1-4; 10 nucleotides line up with TRBD1. Germline assignment: CDR1 MNHNY and CDR2 SVGAGI (reference sequence). The trim removed 5 bases at V and 3 bases at J, leaving 6 bases unmatched. The CDR3 runs 16 residues. The CDR3 loop reads CASSARGTGANEKLFF. CDR3 sequence (DNA): TGTGCCAGCAGTGCCCGTGGGACAGGGGCTAATGAAAAACTGTTTTTT.

This chain uses TRBV18 with TRBJ2-1, with D perhaps TRBD1 (6 bases). V was trimmed by 6 bases and J by 0 bases, leaving 15 bases between them. Germline values: CDR1 KGHSH, CDR2 LQKENI. The CDR3 extends over 16 amino acids. The CDR3 nucleotides read TGTGCCAGCTCCGGCCCAGGGGTCAGCTCCTACAATGAGCAGTTCTTC. Translated: CASSGPGVSSYNEQFF.